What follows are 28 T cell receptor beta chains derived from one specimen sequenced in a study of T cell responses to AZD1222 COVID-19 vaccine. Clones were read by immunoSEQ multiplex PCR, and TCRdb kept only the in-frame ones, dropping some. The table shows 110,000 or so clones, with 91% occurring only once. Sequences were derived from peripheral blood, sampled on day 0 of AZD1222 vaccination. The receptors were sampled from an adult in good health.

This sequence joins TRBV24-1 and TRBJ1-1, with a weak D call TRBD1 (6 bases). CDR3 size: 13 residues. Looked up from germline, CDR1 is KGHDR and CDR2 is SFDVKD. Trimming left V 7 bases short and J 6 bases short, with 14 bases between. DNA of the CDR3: TGTGCCACCAGGCCACAGGGAAAGGCTGAAGCTTTCTTT. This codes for CATRPQGKAEAFF.

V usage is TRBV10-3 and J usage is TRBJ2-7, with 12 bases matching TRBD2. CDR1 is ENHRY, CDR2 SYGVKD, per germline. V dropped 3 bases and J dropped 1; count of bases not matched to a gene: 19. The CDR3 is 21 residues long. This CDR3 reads CAISDLAGGKAKVIGSYEQYF. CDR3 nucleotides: TGTGCCATCAGTGACCTAGCGGGGGGGAAAGCTAAAGTTATAGGTTCCTACGAGCAGTACTTC.

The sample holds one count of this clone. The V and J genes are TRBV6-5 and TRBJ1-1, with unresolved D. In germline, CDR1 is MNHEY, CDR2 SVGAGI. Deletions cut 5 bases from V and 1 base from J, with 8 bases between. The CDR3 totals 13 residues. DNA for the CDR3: TGTGCCAGCAGTACTACAGAGAACACTGAAGCTTTCTTT. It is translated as CASSTTENTEAFF.

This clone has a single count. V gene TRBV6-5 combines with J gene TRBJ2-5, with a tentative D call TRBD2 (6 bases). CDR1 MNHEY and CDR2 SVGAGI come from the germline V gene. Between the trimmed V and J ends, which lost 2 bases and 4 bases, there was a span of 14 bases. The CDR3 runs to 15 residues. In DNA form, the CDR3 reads TGTGCCAGCAGTTACGGGGGAGGCCGGGCAGAGACCCAGTACTTC. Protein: CASSYGGGRAETQYF.

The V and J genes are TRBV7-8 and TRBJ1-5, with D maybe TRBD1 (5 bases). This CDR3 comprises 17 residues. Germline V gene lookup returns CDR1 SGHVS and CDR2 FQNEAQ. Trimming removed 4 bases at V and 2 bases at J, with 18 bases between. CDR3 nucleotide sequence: TGTGCCAGCAGCTCCTCCCCGGGGGGTATAGGCAATCAGCCCCAGCATTTT. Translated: CASSSSPGGIGNQPQHF.

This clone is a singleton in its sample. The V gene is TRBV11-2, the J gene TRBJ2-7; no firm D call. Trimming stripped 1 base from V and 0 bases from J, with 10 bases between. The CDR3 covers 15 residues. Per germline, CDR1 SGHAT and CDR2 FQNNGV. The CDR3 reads CASSLVPGRSYEQYF. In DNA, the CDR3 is TGTGCCAGCAGCTTAGTGCCAGGACGCTCCTACGAGCAGTACTTC. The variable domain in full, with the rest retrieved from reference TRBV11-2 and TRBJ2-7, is EAGVAQSPRYKIIEKRQSVAFWCNPISGHATLYWYQQILGQGPKLLIQFQNNGVVDDSQLPKDRFSAERLKGVDSTLKIQPAKLEDSAVYLCASSLVPGRSYEQYFGPGTRLTVT.

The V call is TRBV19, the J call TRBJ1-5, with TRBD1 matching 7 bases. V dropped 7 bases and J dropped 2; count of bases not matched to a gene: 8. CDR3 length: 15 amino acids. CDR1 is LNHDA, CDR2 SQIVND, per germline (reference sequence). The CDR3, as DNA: TGTGCCAGTATCCAAGGGGGCCTGGGCAATCAGCCCCAGCATTTT. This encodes CASIQGGLGNQPQHF.

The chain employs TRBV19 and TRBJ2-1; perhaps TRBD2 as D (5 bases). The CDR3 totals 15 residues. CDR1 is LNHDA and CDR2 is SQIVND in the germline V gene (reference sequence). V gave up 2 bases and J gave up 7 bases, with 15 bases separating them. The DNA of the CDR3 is TGTGCCAGTAGTATACGGCGTCCGGGATGGAATGAGCAGTTCTTC. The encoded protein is CASSIRRPGWNEQFF.

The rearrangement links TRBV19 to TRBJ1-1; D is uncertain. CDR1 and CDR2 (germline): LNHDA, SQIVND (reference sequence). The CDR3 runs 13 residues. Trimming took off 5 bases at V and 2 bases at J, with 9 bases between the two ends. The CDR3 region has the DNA TGTGCCAGTAGTTTTGCGGCAAACACTGAAGCTTTCTTT. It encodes CASSFAANTEAFF.

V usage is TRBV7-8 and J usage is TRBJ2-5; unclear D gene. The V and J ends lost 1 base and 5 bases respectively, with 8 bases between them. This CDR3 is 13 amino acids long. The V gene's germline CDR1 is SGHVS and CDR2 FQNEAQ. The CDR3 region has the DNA TGTGCCAGCAGCTTAGGGGCGGAGGAGACCCAGTACTTC. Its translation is CASSLGAEETQYF.

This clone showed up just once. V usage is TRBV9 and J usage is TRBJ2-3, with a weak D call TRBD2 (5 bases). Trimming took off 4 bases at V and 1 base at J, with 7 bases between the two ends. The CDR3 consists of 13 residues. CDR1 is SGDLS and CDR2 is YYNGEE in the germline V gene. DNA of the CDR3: TGTGCCAGCAGCTGGCGGGGCACAGATACGCAGTATTTT. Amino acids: CASSWRGTDTQYF.

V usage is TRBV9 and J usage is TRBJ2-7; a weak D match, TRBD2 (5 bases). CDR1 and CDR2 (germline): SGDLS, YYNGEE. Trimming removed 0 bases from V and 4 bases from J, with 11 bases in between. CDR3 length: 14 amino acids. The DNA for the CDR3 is TGTGCCAGCAGCGTAGGGGGAGAGGTATACGAGCAGTACTTC. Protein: CASSVGGEVYEQYF.

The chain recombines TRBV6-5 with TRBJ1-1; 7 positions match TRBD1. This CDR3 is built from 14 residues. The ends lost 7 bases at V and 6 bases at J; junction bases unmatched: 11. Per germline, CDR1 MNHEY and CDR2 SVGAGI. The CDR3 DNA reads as TGTGCCAGCACCAGCGACAGGGTACGGGCTGAAGCTTTCTTT. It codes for CASTSDRVRAEAFF.

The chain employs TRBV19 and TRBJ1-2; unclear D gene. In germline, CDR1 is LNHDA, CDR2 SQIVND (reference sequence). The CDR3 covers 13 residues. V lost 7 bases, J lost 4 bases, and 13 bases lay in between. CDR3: CASMAALVYGYTF. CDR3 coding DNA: TGTGCCAGTATGGCGGCGCTGGTCTATGGCTACACCTTC.

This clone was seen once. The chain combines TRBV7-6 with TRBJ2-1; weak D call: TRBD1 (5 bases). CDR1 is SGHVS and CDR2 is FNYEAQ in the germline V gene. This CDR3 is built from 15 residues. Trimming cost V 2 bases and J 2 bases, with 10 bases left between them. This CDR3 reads CASSLQGSPYNEQFF. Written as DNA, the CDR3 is TGTGCCAGCAGCTTACAGGGTAGTCCCTACAATGAGCAGTTCTTC.

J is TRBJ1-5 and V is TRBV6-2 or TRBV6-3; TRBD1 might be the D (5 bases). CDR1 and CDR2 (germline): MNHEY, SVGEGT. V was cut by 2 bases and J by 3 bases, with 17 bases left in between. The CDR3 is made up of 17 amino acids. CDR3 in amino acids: CASSYPYRPLANQPQHF. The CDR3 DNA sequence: TGTGCCAGCAGTTACCCGTACAGGCCGCTCGCCAATCAGCCCCAGCATTTT.

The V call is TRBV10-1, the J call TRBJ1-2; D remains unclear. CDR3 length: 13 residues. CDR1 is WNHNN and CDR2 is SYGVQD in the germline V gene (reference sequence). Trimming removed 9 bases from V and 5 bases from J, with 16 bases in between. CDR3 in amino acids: CARTPDLGYGYTF. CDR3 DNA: TGCGCCAGGACCCCCGATCTAGGATATGGCTACACCTTC.

The CDR3 nucleotides are TGTGCCTGGAGCCCGACAGGCCTCTCTGGAAACACCATATATTTT. This gives the protein CAWSPTGLSGNTIYF. V and J are TRBV30 and TRBJ1-3; tentatively, D is TRBD1 (6 bases). CDR1 is GTSNPN, CDR2 SVGIG, per germline (reference sequence). CDR3 size: 15 residues. Trimming shortened V by 3 bases and J by 0 bases, and 12 bases separated the two germline ends.

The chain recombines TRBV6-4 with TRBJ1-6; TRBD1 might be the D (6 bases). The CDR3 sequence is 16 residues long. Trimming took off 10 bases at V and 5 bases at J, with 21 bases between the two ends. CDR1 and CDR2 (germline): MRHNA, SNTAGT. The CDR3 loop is CANLGTLLGNNSPLHF. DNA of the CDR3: TGTGCCAACTTGGGGACATTGTTAGGGAATAATTCACCCCTCCACTTT.

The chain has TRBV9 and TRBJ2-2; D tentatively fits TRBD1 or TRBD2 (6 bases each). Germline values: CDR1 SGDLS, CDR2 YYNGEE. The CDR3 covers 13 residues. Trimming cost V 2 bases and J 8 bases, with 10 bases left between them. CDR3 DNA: TGTGCCAGCAGCGTTGGGGGGCAGGGGGAGCTGTTTTTT. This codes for CASSVGGQGELFF.

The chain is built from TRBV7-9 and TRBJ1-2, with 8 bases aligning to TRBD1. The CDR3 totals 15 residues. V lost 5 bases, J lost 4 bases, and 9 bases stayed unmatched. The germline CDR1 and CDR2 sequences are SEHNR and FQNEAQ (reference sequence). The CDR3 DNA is TGTGCCAGCAGCCCCCCCTGGACAGGGTCCTATGGCTACACCTTC. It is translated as CASSPPWTGSYGYTF.

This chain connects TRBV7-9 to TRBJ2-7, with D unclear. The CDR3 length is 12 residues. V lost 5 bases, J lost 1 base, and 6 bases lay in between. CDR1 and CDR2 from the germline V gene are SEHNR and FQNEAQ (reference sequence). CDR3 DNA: TGTGCCAGCAGCCGCTCTTCCTACGAGCAGTACTTC. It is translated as CASSRSSYEQYF.

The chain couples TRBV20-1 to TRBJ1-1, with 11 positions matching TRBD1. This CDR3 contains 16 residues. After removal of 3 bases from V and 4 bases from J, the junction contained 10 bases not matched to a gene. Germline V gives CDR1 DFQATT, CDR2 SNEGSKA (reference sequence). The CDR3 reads CSASAGTGGVSTEAFF. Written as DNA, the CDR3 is TGCAGTGCTAGTGCCGGGACAGGGGGTGTTAGCACTGAAGCTTTCTTT.

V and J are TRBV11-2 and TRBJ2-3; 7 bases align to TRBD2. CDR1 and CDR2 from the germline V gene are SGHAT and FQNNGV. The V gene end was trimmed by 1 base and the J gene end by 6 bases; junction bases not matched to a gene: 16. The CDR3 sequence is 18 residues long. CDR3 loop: CASSLGGGMGLPRDTQYF. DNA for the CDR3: TGTGCCAGCAGCTTAGGGGGCGGTATGGGACTACCTCGGGATACGCAGTATTTT.

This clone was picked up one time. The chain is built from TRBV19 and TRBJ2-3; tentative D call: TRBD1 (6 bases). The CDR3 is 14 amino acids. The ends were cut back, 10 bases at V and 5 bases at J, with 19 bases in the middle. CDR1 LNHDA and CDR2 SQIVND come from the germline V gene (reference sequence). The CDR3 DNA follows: TGTGCCACTAAAACTAGACAGGTGAAAGATACGCAGTATTTT. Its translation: CATKTRQVKDTQYF.

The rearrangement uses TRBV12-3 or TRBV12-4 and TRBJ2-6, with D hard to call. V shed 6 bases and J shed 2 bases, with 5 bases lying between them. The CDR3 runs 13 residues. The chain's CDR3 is CASRTTGANVLTF. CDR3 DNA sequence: TGTGCCAGCAGAACCACTGGGGCCAACGTCCTGACTTTC.

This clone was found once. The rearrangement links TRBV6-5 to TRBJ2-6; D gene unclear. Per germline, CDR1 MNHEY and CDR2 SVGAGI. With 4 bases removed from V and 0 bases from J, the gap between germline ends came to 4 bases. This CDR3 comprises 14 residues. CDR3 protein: CASSFLSGANVLTF. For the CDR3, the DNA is TGTGCCAGCAGTTTCCTCTCTGGGGCCAACGTCCTGACTTTC.

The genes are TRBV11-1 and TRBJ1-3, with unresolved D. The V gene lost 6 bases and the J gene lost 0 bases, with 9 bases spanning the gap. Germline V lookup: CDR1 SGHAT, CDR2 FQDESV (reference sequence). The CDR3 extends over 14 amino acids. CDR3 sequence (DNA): TGTGCCAGCAGACCTACAGACTCTGGAAACACCATATATTTT. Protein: CASRPTDSGNTIYF.